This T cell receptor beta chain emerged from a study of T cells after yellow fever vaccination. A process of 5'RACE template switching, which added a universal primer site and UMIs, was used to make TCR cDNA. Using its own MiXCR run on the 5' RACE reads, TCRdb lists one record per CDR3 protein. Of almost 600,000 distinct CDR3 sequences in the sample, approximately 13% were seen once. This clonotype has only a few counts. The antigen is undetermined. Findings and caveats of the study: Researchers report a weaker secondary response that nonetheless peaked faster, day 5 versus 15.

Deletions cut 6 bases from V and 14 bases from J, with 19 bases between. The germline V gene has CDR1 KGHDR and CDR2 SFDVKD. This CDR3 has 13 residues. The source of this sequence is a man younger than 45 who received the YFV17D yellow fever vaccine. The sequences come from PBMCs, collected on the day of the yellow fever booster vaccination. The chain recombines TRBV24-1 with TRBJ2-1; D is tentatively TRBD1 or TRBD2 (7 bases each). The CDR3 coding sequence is TGTGCCACCAGTACAGGGGCGACTAGCTGGAAGTTCTTC. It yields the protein CATSTGATSWKFF.